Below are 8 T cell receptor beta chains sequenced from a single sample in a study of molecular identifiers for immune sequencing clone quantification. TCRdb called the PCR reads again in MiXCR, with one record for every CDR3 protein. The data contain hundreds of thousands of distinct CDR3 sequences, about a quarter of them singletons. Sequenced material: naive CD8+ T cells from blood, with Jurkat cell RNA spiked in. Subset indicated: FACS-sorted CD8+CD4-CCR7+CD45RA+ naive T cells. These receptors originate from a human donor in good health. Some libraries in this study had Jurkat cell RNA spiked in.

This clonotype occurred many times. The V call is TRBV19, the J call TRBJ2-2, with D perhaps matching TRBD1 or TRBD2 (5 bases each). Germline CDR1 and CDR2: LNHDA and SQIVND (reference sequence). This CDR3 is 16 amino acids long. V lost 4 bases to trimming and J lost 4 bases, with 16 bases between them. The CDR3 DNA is TGTGCCAGTAGTACTCCGCCGGGGCTGGGCACCGGGGAGCTGTTTTTT. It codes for CASSTPPGLGTGELFF.

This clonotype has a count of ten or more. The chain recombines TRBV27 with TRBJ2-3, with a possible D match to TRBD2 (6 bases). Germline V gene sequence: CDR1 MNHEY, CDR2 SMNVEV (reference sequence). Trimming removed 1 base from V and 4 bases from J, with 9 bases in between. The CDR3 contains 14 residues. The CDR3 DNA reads TGTGCCAGCAGTTTATTGCGGGGATCAGATACGCAGTATTTT. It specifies CASSLLRGSDTQYF.

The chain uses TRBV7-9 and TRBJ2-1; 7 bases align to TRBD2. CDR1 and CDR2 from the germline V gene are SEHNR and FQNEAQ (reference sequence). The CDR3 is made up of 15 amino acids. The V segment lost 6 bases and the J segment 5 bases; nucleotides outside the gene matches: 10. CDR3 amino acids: CASSVWREKDNEQFF. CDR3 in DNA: TGTGCCAGCAGTGTCTGGCGGGAGAAGGACAATGAGCAGTTCTTC.

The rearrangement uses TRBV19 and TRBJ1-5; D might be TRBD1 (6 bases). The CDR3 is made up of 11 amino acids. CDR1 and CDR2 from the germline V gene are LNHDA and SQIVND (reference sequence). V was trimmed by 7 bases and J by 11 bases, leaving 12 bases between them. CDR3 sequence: CASTEGGSQHF. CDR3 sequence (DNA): TGTGCCAGTACCGAAGGGGGGTCCCAGCATTTT. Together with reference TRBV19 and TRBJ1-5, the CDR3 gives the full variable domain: DGGITQSPKYLFRKEGQNVTLSCEQNLNHDAMYWYRQDPGQGLRLIYYSQIVNDFQKGDIAEGYSVSREKKESFPLTVTSAQKNPTAFYLCASTEGGSQHFGDGTRLSIL.

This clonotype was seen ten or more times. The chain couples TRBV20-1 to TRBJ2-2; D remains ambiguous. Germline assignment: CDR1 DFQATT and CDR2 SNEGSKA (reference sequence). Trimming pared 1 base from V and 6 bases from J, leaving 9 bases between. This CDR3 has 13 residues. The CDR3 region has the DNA TGCAGTGCTAGAGTTATGGATTCCGGGGAGCTGTTTTTT. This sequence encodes CSARVMDSGELFF.

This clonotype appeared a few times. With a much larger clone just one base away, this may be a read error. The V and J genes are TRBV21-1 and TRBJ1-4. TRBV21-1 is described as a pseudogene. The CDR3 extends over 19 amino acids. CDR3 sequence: CASSNGRRDLADVNGKLFF. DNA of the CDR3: TGTGCCAGCAGCAATGGGAGGAGGGATTTGGCCGATGTGAATGGAAAACTGTTTTTT.

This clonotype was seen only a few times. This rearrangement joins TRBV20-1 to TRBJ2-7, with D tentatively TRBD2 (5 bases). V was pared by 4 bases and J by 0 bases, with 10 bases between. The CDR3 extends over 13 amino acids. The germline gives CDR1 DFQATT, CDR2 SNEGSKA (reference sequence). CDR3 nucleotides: TGCAGTGCTACCGGGGATTCCTCCTACGAGCAGTACTTC. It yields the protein CSATGDSSYEQYF.

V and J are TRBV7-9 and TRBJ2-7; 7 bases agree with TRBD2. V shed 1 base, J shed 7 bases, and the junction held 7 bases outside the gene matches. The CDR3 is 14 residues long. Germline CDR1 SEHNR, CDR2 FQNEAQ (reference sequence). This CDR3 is CASSLEPSGGEQYF. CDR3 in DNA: TGTGCCAGCAGCTTAGAGCCTAGCGGAGGAGAGCAGTACTTC.